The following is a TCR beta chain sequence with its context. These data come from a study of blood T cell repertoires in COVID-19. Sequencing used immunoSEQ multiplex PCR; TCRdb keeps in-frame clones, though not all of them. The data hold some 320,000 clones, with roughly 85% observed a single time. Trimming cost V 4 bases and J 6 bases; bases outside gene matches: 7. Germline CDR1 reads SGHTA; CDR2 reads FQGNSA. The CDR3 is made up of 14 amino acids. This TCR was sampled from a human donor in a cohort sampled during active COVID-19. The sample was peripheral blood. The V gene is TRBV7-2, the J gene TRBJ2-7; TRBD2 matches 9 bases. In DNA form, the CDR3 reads TGTGCCAGCAGCTCCGCGGGGGGGGCCGGCGAGCAGTACTTC. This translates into CASSSAGGAGEQYF.